The source of this T cell receptor (beta chain) is a study of tumor-infiltrating lymphocytes in glioblastoma multiforme. TCR beta libraries were built from RNA through three nested multiplex PCR rounds using modified ARM-PCR. TCRdb reanalysed the multiplex PCR reads using MiXCR and keeps one entry per CDR3 protein. The sample carries nearly 15,000 distinct CDR3 sequences, around 70% recorded once. This clonotype was counted a few times. Its antigen is unknown. V lost 6 bases, J lost 4 bases, and 10 bases lay in between. Germline V gene lookup returns CDR1 MDHEN and CDR2 SYDVKM. This CDR3 has 12 residues. General study results and limits: TCR plus mutation findings rest on a single glioblastoma patient. Functional subtype sorting of these T cells was not performed.

The sample comprised brain tumor tissue. The rearrangement joins TRBV28 to TRBJ2-7; D remains unclear. This receptor was taken from a male donor with glioblastoma. CDR3 region: CASSTRRYEQYF. The CDR3 nucleotides are TGTGCCAGCAGCACCCGGCGGTACGAGCAGTACTTC.